This is a list of T cell receptor beta chains from one sample in a study of beta chain features in type 1 diabetes. Here immunoSEQ multiplex PCR was the method, and the copy in TCRdb shows in-frame clones only, minus some. Of 400,000 or so clones in the sample, 9.6% were seen once. Sequencing was done on a sample of central memory CD4+ T cells from blood. The receptors derive from a man in his thirties or forties with type 1 diabetes. CDR3s include the opening cysteine and the closing phenylalanine or tryptophan. The order of the fields is V gene, clone size, J gene, D gene, CDR3 protein, CDR3 DNA. A D gene is named only where the DNA matches it firmly. Size tells how often a clone was seen (once, few, many) or the class of an expanded clone, and some rows leave it out.

TRBV19,many,TRBJ2-3,NA,CASKLRRGSGDTQYF,TGTGCCAGTAAGCTGAGGAGGGGGAGCGGAGATACGCAGTATTTT
TRBV7-8,few,TRBJ1-1,NA,CASSLGQMNTEAFF,TGTGCCAGCAGCTTAGGACAGATGAACACTGAAGCTTTCTTT
TRBV27,many,TRBJ2-5,NA,CASRGGSEGTQYF,TGTGCCAGCAGAGGCGGTTCTGAAGGGACCCAGTACTTC
TRBV6-1,NA,TRBJ1-5,NA,CASSESTDNQPQHF,TGTGCCAGCAGTGAAAGTACCGACAATCAGCCCCAGCATTTT
TRBV7-9,few,TRBJ1-2,NA,CASSLIVDSYYTF,TGTGCCAGCAGCCTCATAGTCGACAGCTACTACACCTTC
TRBV28,NA,TRBJ2-1,TRBD2,CASRGQFSGSPSNEQFF,TGTGCCAGCAGGGGACAATTTAGCGGGAGCCCCTCCAATGAGCAGTTCTTC
TRBV28,NA,TRBJ1-1,TRBD1,CASRSGGLDTEAFF,TGTGCCAGCAGATCAGGGGGCCTAGACACTGAAGCTTTCTTT
TRBV5-1,NA,TRBJ1-1,NA,CASSNRAPMNTEAFF,TGCGCCAGCAGTAACAGGGCCCCCATGAACACTGAAGCTTTCTTT
TRBV6-5,NA,TRBJ2-1,TRBD2,CASRPLAGLNNEQFF,TGTGCCAGCAGGCCTCTAGCGGGCCTCAACAATGAGCAGTTCTTC
TRBV6-6,NA,TRBJ2-7,NA,CASRSAQTGTYEQYF,TGTGCCAGCAGATCGGCCCAAACAGGGACCTACGAGCAGTACTTC
TRBV7-9,NA,TRBJ2-5,NA,CASRLNQETQYF,TGTGCCAGCAGACTGAACCAAGAGACCCAGTACTTC
TRBV15,NA,TRBJ1-2,TRBD1,CATSRDRYEQGHGYTF,TGTGCCACCAGCAGAGATCGCTATGAACAGGGGCATGGCTACACCTTC
TRBV5-8,NA,TRBJ1-2,NA,CASSLRRNYGYTF,TGTGCCAGCAGCTTGCGACGGAACTATGGCTACACCTTC
TRBV7-3,few,TRBJ2-1,TRBD2,CASSPRGGSDEQFF,TGTGCCAGCAGCCCCCGGGGGGGATCGGATGAGCAGTTCTTC
TRBV12-5,NA,TRBJ1-1,NA,CASIRDWGTEAFF,TGTGCTAGTATCCGGGACTGGGGCACTGAAGCTTTCTTT
TRBV11-2,NA,TRBJ2-1,NA,CASSVPQGWVEQFF,TGTGCCAGCAGCGTCCCACAGGGCTGGGTTGAGCAGTTCTTC
TRBV5-1,few,TRBJ2-7,TRBD2,CASSSLSGSSDEQYF,TGCGCCAGCAGCTCCCTTAGCGGGAGTTCCGACGAGCAGTACTTC
TRBV27,few,TRBJ2-3,NA,CASSFSTDTQYF,TGTGCCAGCAGTTTCAGCACAGATACGCAGTATTTT
TRBV5-1,few,TRBJ2-2,NA,CASSLDQVETGELFF,TGCGCCAGCAGCTTGGATCAGGTTGAGACCGGGGAGCTGTTTTTT
TRBV11-2,NA,TRBJ2-7,TRBD1,CASSPGTDPTYEQYF,TGTGCCAGCAGCCCTGGGACAGATCCGACCTACGAGCAGTACTTC
TRBV11-2,NA,TRBJ2-2,TRBD2,CASSSRGTSGSTGELFF,TGTGCCAGCAGCTCCCGGGGGACTAGCGGGAGTACCGGGGAGCTGTTTTTT
TRBV28,NA,TRBJ1-2,TRBD1,CASSLRLGQGTPYTF,TGTGCCAGCAGTCTACGCTTGGGACAGGGAACGCCCTACACCTTC
TRBV27,few,TRBJ2-1,NA,CASSLRNEQFF,TGTGCCAGCAGTTTGAGGAATGAGCAGTTCTTC